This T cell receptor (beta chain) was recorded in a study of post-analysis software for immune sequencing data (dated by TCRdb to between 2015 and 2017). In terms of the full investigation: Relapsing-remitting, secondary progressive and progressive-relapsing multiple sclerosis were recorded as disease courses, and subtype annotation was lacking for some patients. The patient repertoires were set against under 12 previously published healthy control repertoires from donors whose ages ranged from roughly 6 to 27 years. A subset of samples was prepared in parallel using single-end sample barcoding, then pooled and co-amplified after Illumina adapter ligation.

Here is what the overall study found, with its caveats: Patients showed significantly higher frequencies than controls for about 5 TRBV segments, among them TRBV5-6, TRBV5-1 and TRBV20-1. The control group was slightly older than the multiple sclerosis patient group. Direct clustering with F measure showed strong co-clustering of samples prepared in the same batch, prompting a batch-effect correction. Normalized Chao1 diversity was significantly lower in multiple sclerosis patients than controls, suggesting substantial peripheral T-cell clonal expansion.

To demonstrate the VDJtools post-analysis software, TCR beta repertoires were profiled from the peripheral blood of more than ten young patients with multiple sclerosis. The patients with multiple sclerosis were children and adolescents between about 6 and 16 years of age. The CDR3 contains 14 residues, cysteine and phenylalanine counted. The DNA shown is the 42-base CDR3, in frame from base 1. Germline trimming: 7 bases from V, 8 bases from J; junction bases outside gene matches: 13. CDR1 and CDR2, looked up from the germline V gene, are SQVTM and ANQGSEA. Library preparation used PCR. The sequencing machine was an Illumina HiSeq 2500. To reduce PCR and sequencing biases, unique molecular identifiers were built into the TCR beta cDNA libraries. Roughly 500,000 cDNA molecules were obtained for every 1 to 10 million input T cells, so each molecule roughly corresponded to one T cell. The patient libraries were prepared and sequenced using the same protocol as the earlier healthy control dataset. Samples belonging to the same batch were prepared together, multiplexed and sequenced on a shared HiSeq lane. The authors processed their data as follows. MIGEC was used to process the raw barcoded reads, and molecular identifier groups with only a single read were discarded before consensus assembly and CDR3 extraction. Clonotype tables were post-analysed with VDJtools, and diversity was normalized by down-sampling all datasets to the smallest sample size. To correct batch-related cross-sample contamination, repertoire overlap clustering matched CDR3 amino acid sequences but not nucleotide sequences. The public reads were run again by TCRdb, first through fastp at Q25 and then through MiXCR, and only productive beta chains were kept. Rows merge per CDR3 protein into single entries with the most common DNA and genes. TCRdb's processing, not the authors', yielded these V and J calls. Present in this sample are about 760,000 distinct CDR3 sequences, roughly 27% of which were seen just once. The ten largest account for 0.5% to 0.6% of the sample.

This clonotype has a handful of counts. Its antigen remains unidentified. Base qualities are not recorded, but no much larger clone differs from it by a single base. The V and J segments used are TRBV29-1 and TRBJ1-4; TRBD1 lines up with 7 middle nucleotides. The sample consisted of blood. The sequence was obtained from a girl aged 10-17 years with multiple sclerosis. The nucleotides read TGCAGCGCTTCGACAGGGTCGATGAGGGAAAAACTGTTTTTT. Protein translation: CSASTGSMREKLFF.